The clone carrying this T cell receptor beta chain was seen a handful of times. Its antigen remains unknown. Gene names refer to mouse genes. From the germline J gene comes the end of the CDR3, since the read stops 4 residues before it. The same CDR3 also results from other DNA sequences found in this sample. The data were obtained in a study of CD8+ T cells in alopecia areata. Study-level information: Skin grafts from approximately 6-13-month-old C3H/HeJ donors with spontaneous alopecia were placed on roughly 6-10-week-old female C3H/HeJ mice. Points from the study as a whole: Scalp repertoires also include resident alphabeta T cells from normal skin. Compared with mice, patients displayed less clear TCR sharing, possibly for HLA-related reasons. Clonality in lesional scalp, especially alopecia totalis/universalis, exceeded that of normal scalp.

Separation of pooled cutaneous lymph node cells was by sorting with CD4, CD8alpha, NKG2D, NKG2ACE and other markers. cDNA serving as the sequencing template came from extracted, reverse transcribed RNA. Measured with immunoSEQ multiplex PCR; TCRdb has only the in-frame clones, and not every one. There are around 290,000 clones in the sample, none observed a single time. Germline values: CDR1 NNHNN, CDR2 SYGAGS (reference sequence). This CDR3 contains 14 residues. V was clipped by 3 bases and J by 6 bases; unmatched bases: 3. This rearrangement joins TRBV13-2 to TRBJ2-1; 10 bases fit TRBD2. This sequence originates from a C3H/HeJ mouse with alopecia areata. MHC haplotype here: H2-k. Sequencing input: CD4+ T cells sorted from a lymph node. The CDR3 is CASGAGGALAEQFF. The sequenced part of the CDR3 DNA is TGTGCCAGCGGTGCTGGGGGGGCGCTTGCT.